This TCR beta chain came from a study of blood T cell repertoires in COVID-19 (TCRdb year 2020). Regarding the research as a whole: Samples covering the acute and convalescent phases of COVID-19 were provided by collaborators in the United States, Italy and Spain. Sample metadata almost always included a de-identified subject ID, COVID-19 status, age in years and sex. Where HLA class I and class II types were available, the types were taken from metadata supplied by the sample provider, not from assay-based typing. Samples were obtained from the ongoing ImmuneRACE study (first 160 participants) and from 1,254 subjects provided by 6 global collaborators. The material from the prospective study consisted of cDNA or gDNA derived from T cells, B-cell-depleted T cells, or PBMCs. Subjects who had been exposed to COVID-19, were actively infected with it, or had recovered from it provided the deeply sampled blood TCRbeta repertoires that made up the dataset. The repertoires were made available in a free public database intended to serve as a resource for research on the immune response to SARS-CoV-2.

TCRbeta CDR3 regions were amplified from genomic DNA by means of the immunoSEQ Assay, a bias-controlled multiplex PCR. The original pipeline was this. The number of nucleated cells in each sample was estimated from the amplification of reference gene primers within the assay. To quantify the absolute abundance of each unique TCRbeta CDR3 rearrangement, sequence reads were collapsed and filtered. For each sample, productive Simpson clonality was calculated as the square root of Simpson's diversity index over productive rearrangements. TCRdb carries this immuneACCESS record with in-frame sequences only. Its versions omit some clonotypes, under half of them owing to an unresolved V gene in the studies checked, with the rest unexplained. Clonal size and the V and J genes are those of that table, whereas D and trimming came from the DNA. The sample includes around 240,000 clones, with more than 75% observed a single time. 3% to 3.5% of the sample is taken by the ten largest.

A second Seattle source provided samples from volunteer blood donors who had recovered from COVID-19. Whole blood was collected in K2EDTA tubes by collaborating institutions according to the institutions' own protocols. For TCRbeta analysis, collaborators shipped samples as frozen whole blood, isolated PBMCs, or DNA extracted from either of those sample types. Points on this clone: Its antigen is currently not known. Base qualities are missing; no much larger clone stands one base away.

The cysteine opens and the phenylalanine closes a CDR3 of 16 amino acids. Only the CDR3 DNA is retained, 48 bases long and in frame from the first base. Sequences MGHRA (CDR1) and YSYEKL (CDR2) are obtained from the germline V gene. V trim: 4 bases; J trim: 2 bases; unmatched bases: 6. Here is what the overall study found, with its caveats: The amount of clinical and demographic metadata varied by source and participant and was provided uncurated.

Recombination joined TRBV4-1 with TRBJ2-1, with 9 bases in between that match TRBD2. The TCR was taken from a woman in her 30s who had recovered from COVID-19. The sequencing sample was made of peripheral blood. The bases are TGCGCCAGCAGCCCAGTAGGCGGGGGGGCCTACAATGAGCAGTTCTTC. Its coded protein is CASSPVGGGAYNEQFF.